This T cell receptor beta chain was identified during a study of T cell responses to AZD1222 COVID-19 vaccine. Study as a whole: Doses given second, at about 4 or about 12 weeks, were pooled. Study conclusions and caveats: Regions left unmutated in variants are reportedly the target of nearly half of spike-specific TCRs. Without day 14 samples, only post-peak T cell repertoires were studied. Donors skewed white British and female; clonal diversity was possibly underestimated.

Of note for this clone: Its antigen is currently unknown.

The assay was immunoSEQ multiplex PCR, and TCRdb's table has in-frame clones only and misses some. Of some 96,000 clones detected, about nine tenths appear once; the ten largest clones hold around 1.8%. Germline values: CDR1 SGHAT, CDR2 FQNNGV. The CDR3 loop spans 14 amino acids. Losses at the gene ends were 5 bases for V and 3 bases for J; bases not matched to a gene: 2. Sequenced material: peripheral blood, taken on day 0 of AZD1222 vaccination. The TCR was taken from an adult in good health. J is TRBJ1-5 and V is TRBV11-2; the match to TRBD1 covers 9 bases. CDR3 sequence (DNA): TGTGCCAGCAGCCGGGACAGGGCCAATCAGCCCCAGCATTTT. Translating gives CASSRDRANQPQHF.